A single TCR beta chain is shown here with its context. No antigen is known for it. These data originate in a study of T cell responses to AZD1222 COVID-19 vaccine. As for the study in general: Pooling of second doses given at about 4 or about 12 weeks was done. Study outcomes and limitations: In all cases, repertoires were sampled only after the peak T cell response.

Only in-frame clones appear in the TCRdb table, and some are missing; sequencing was by immunoSEQ multiplex PCR. This table holds more than 100,000 clones, around 85% found once. CDR1 is SEHNR, CDR2 FQNEAQ, per germline (reference sequence). The ends were cut back, 5 bases at V and 4 bases at J, with 15 bases in the middle. CDR3 size: 14 residues. The chain couples TRBV7-9 to TRBJ2-7; D ambiguous. Sequenced material: peripheral blood, taken on day 0 of AZD1222 vaccination. This TCR was sampled from an adult in good health. CDR3 nucleotide sequence: TGTGCCAGCAGCGGATGGGAAGGGCAATACGAGCAGTACTTC. Translation: CASSGWEGQYEQYF.